What follows is one T cell receptor (beta chain) and its context. Antigen unknown. This CDR3 has 15 amino acids. The V and J ends lost 6 bases and 4 bases respectively, with 16 bases between them. Germline CDR1 MNHEY, CDR2 SVGAGI. These data originate in a study of early stage breast cancer tumors. Across the whole study: Most invasive tumors, twelve of 16, were ER+/PR+/HER2-.

The study's findings and limits: Chain pairing and CD4, CD8 or FOXP3 expression were not captured. Most shared enriched TCRB sequences were commonly generated ones.

The method was immunoSEQ multiplex PCR; TCRdb's version includes in-frame clones alone and lacks a portion of them. The sample yields about 72,000 clones, roughly three quarters seen once. The J gene is TRBJ1-5, the V gene TRBV6-5; tentative D call: TRBD1 (6 bases). This clonotype was sampled from a person in their sixties with breast cancer. The sequencing sample was made of blood. In DNA, the CDR3 is TGTGCCAGCAGCCCCCCCGGACAGTCTAATCAGCCCCAGCATTTT. Residues: CASSPPGQSNQPQHF.